These 18 T cell receptor beta chains were all obtained from the same sample, sequenced in a study of metastatic and nonmetastatic thyroid tumors. Patients were all untreated before their thyroid surgery. TCRdb used MiXCR to call clones anew from the PCR reads. Among 25,000 to 35,000 clones listed, roughly a tenth were seen once. Specimen: blood. These receptors came from a female donor with papillary thyroid cancer or a benign thyroid nodule (not recorded which). Some clones in this sample may be carry-over from other donors' samples.

This clone was counted many times. A much larger clonotype is one base distant, so this may be a read error. The chain couples TRBV7-2 to TRBJ2-3; either TRBD1 or TRBD2 may supply D (5 bases each). The CDR3 is made up of 11 amino acids. Germline V gene lookup returns CDR1 SGHTA and CDR2 FQGNSA. The CDR3 sequence: CASRGTDTRYF. As DNA, the CDR3 is TGTGCCAGCCGGGGCACAGATACGCGGTATTTT. Variable domain in full (rest from reference TRBV7-2 and TRBJ2-3): GAGVSQSPSNKVTEKGKDVELRCDPISGHTALYWYRQSLGQGLEFLIYFQGNSAPDKSGLPSDRFSAERTGGSVSTLTIQRTQQEDSAVYLCASRGTDTRYFGPGTRLTVL.

This clone was found once. Different DNA sequences within this sample yield the same CDR3. The V and J genes are TRBV5-1 and TRBJ1-1, with 7 bases matching TRBD1. Germline V gene data show CDR1 as SGHRS and CDR2 as YFSETQ. This CDR3 region has 14 residues. The CDR3 is CAGSLAGGNTEAFF. The CDR3 DNA is TGCGCTGGCAGCTTGGCAGGGGGGAACACTGAAGCTTTCTTT.

Many counts were recorded for this clone. The genes are TRBV4-2 and TRBJ2-7; a weak D match, TRBD1 (5 bases). Per germline, CDR1 LGHNA and CDR2 YNFKEQ. The CDR3 is 17 residues long. With 0 bases removed from V and 2 bases from J, the gap between germline ends came to 17 bases. CDR3: CASSQDRTPLVPYEQYF. The CDR3 coding sequence is TGTGCCAGCAGCCAAGACCGGACACCTCTGGTCCCCTACGAGCAGTACTTC.

This clone has ten or more counts. The rearrangement joins TRBV4-3 to TRBJ2-7; D is unclear. The CDR3 length is 16 residues. V was shortened by 0 bases and J by 3 bases, with 15 bases between the two germline ends. CDR1 is LGHNA, CDR2 YSLEER, per germline. The CDR3 loop is CASSQELGDFRYEQYF. As DNA, the CDR3 is TGCGCCAGCAGCCAAGAACTCGGTGACTTTCGCTACGAGCAGTACTTC.

The rearrangement joins TRBV9 to TRBJ2-1; TRBD2 matches 8 bases. CDR3 length: 18 residues. The V segment lost 4 bases and the J segment 0 bases; nucleotides outside the gene matches: 12. Germline CDR1 and CDR2: SGDLS and YYNGEE. The CDR3 nucleotides read TGTGCCAGCAGCCACGAGGGGGGACTAGAGTCCTCCTACAATGAGCAGTTCTTC. As protein: CASSHEGGLESSYNEQFF. Full variable domain (rest looked up from reference TRBV9 and TRBJ2-1): DSGVTQTPKHLITATGQRVTLRCSPRSGDLSVYWYQQSLDQGLQFLIQYYNGEERAKGNILERFSAQQFPDLHSELNLSSLELGDSALYFCASSHEGGLESSYNEQFFGPGTRLTVL.

This clone was observed a handful of times. This may stem from a read error, because a much larger clone lies one nucleotide away. Other DNA sequences from this sample encode an identical CDR3 as well. The chain combines TRBV7-3 with TRBJ2-7; a possible D gene is TRBD1 (8 bases). The CDR3 is 15 residues long. Per the germline V gene, CDR1 is SGHTA and CDR2 is FQGTGA. The V end was cut by 9 bases, the J end by 6 bases, with 24 bases between. The CDR3 DNA sequence: TGTGCCAGTAGACCCCTCCACAGGGGGGGGCTCGAGCAGTACTTC. Translated: CASRPLHRGGLEQYF.

This clone has ten or more counts. This rearrangement joins TRBV4-2 to TRBJ1-2, with D uncertain. Germline V gives CDR1 LGHNA, CDR2 YNFKEQ. Trimming took off 4 bases at V and 4 bases at J, with 19 bases between the two ends. The CDR3 is 16 residues long. CDR3 sequence: CASSPREVTRLYGYTF. DNA for the CDR3: TGTGCCAGCAGCCCACGTGAGGTGACAAGACTCTATGGCTACACCTTC.

This clone was recorded at least ten times. The rearrangement uses TRBV28 and TRBJ2-3; D uncertain. This CDR3 is 15 amino acids long. V was pared by 6 bases and J by 0 bases, with 13 bases between. CDR1 is MDHEN and CDR2 is SYDVKM in the germline V gene. CDR3 protein: CASRVGGPSTDTQYF. The CDR3 coding sequence is TGTGCCAGCAGGGTGGGCGGCCCTAGCACAGATACGCAGTATTTT.

This clone was picked up many times. This rearrangement joins TRBV7-9 to TRBJ2-2; D remains unclear. Germline-derived CDR1 and CDR2 are SEHNR and FQNEAQ (reference sequence). V was pared by 8 bases and J by 7 bases, with 11 bases between. The CDR3 is made up of 12 amino acids. The CDR3 spells CASSRSDGELFF. The CDR3 DNA is TGTGCCAGCTCTCGGAGCGACGGGGAGCTGTTTTTT.

This clone occurred many times. The CDR3 nucleotides read TGTGCCTGGAGTGTAGACAGCTCCTACGAGCAGTACTTC. Protein sequence: CAWSVDSSYEQYF. This chain links TRBV30 with TRBJ2-7; a weak D match, TRBD1 (5 bases). Trimming cost V 0 bases and J 0 bases, with 6 bases left between them. Germline V gene data show CDR1 as GTSNPN and CDR2 as SVGIG (reference sequence). CDR3 size: 13 residues.

Worth noting for this clone: A junction boundary mismatches the germline segment, possibly from a read error. The chain combines TRBV6-2 or TRBV6-3 with TRBJ2-4; 7 bases align to TRBD1. This CDR3 has 12 amino acids. Per the germline V gene, CDR1 is MNHEY and CDR2 is SVGEGT. Here the CDR3 DNA reads TGTGCCAGCAGCTACTCGGGACAGAATCAGTACTTC. It yields the protein CASSYSGQNQYF.

This clone was picked up many times. The V gene is TRBV6-2 or TRBV6-3, the J gene TRBJ2-7; TRBD2 is a possible D gene (5 bases). Between the trimmed V and J ends, which lost 2 bases and 1 base, there was a span of 9 bases. CDR1 and CDR2 from the germline V gene are MNHEY and SVGEGT. The CDR3 length is 14 residues. The CDR3 protein is CASSYREPSYEQYF. The CDR3 DNA sequence: TGTGCCAGCAGTTACCGGGAACCGTCCTACGAGCAGTACTTC.

In its sample, this clone was seen many times. J is TRBJ1-1 and V is TRBV10-1, with a weak D call TRBD1 (5 bases). This CDR3 spans 13 amino acids. CDR1 and CDR2 from the germline V gene are WNHNN and SYGVQD (reference sequence). Trimming took off 2 bases at V and 6 bases at J, with 10 bases between the two ends. The CDR3 is CASSEPWTPEAFF. The CDR3 nucleotides are TGCGCCAGCAGTGAGCCTTGGACACCTGAAGCTTTCTTT.

This clone was seen at least ten times. V and J are TRBV4-3 and TRBJ2-7; possible D gene TRBD2, 5 bases. V lost 5 bases and J lost 4, with 15 bases in between. The germline V gene encodes CDR1 LGHNA and CDR2 YSLEER. The CDR3 extends over 14 amino acids. CDR3 nucleotide sequence: TGCGCCAGCAGCAAAGTAGAGGGATATTACGAGCAGTACTTC. It yields the protein CASSKVEGYYEQYF.

This clone was observed at least ten times. This chain joins TRBV10-2 and TRBJ2-1; unclear D gene. The V gene lost 6 bases and the J gene lost 0 bases, with 6 bases spanning the gap. This CDR3 has 13 residues. In germline, CDR1 is WSHSY, CDR2 SAAADI. For the CDR3, the DNA is TGCGCCAGCAGGCCGAGCTCCTACAATGAGCAGTTCTTC. Its translation: CASRPSSYNEQFF.

This clone was observed many times. The chain has TRBV28 and TRBJ2-1, with D possibly TRBD2 on 6 matching bases. CDR3 length equals 16 residues. Trimming removed 4 bases from V and 3 bases from J, with 16 bases in between. The germline gives CDR1 MDHEN, CDR2 SYDVKM. The CDR3 DNA reads as TGTGCCAGCAGTTCTGGTGCGGGAAAAGACTACAATGAGCAGTTCTTC. It translates to CASSSGAGKDYNEQFF.

The chain links TRBV20-1 to TRBJ1-1; D gene ambiguous. Trimming left V 0 bases short and J 1 base short, with 12 bases between. The CDR3 sequence is 15 residues long. CDR1 is DFQATT and CDR2 is SNEGSKA in the germline V gene (reference sequence). The CDR3 DNA sequence: TGCAGTGCTAGAGATTTAGTTCGGCAGAACACTGAAGCTTTCTTT. It is translated as CSARDLVRQNTEAFF.

Many counts were recorded for this clone. The V and J genes are TRBV10-1 and TRBJ2-3, with 7 nucleotides matching TRBD1. CDR1 and CDR2 (germline): WNHNN, SYGVQD (reference sequence). V gave up 8 bases and J gave up 6 bases; unmatched junction bases: 5. The CDR3 runs to 12 residues. DNA of the CDR3: TGCGCCAGCGGGGACAGTAAGGATACGCAGTATTTT. Amino acid sequence: CASGDSKDTQYF.